A single T cell receptor beta chain is shown here with its context. The CDR3 runs to 17 residues. Germline V gene lookup returns CDR1 SGHNT and CDR2 YYREEE (reference sequence). V shed 3 bases and J 1 base; nucleotides not matched to a gene: 8. The sample is drawn from a study of blood T cell repertoires in COVID-19. Background on the study: There were acute and convalescent COVID-19 samples, and they came from the United States, Italy and Spain. PBMCs, B-cell-depleted T cells, or T cells were the source of the cDNA or gDNA that made up the material.

Only in-frame clones appear in the TCRdb table, and some are missing; sequencing was by immunoSEQ multiplex PCR. Of over 100,000 clones detected, more than 85% appear once; the ten largest clones hold 4.2%. This sequence was found in a man aged 18 to 35 with acute or convalescent COVID-19. This sequence joins TRBV5-4 and TRBJ1-3, with 9 bases that match TRBD1. Sequencing was done on a sample of peripheral blood. In DNA form, the CDR3 reads TGTGCCAGCAGCTCGACGGGACAGGGCAGATCTGGAAACACCATATATTTT. This translates into CASSSTGQGRSGNTIYF. The variable domain in full, completed from reference TRBV5-4 and TRBJ1-3, reads ETGVTQSPTHLIKTRGQQVTLRCSSQSGHNTVSWYQQALGQGPQFIFQYYREEENGRGNFPPRFSGLQFPNYSSELNVNALELDDSALYLCASSSTGQGRSGNTIYFGEGSWLTVV.